What follows are 24 T cell receptor beta chains derived from one specimen sequenced in a study of beta chain features in type 1 diabetes. Study conclusions and caveats: There was a moderate but significant shortening of TCRB CDR3s in all four CD4+ subsets of Type 1 diabetes patients.

TCRB transcripts that were expressed got sequenced, as all of the isolated RNA had been reverse transcribed. Here immunoSEQ multiplex PCR was the method, and the copy in TCRdb shows in-frame clones only, minus some. In the table there are about 650,000 clones, around 12% of which are singletons. No antigen has been identified for these receptors. Sequencing was done on a sample of naive CD4+ T cells from blood. The receptors stem from a man younger than 40 with type 1 diabetes.

The gene calls are TRBV19 and TRBJ2-7; no reliable D call. V lost 0 bases and J lost 2, with 8 bases in between. CDR1 and CDR2 from the germline V gene are LNHDA and SQIVND (reference sequence). The CDR3 sequence is 14 residues long. CDR3 nucleotides: TGTGCCAGTAGTATAGAGCCGGGTACCTACGAGCAGTACTTC. Amino acids: CASSIEPGTYEQYF.

This clone has only a few counts. In DNA form, the CDR3 reads TGTGCCAGCCGACAACAGGGGGCAGATACGCAGTATTTT. Encoded protein: CASRQQGADTQYF. The rearrangement joins TRBV18 to TRBJ2-3; 8 bases map to TRBD1. This CDR3 has 13 residues. The ends lost 8 bases at V and 4 bases at J; junction bases unmatched: 5. Germline-derived CDR1 and CDR2 are KGHSH and LQKENI.

The chain carries TRBV5-4 and TRBJ2-2, with D unclear. The germline CDR1 and CDR2 sequences are SGHNT and YYREEE (reference sequence). The CDR3 runs 15 residues. Trimming removed 0 bases at V and 1 base at J, with 7 bases between. Here the CDR3 reads CASSLVGRNTGELFF. CDR3 in DNA: TGTGCCAGCAGCTTGGTTGGAAGGAACACCGGGGAGCTGTTTTTT.

This clone has just a few counts. This CDR3 is also generated by other DNA sequences in the sample. The rearrangement links TRBV27 to TRBJ2-5, with D possibly matching TRBD2 (5 bases). Between the trimmed V and J ends, which lost 4 bases and 3 bases, there was a span of 9 bases. The CDR3 is 13 residues long. CDR1 MNHEY and CDR2 SMNVEV come from the germline V gene (reference sequence). In DNA, the CDR3 is TGTGCCAGCAGTTGGACGGGAAAAGAGACCCAGTACTTC. Translating it yields CASSWTGKETQYF.

The V gene is TRBV10-3, the J gene TRBJ2-1; TRBD2 aligns across 7 bases. Germline trimming cut 8 bases from V and 9 bases from J; bases unmatched to any gene: 13. The CDR3 is made up of 14 amino acids. From germline, CDR1 is ENHRY and CDR2 SYGVKD. As DNA, the CDR3 is TGTGCCATCTCCGAAGGAACCGGGGGGATTGAGCAGTTCTTC. This sequence encodes CAISEGTGGIEQFF.

This clone turned up a few times. V and J are TRBV18 and TRBJ1-3; D ambiguous. This CDR3 spans 12 amino acids. The germline V and J ends were trimmed by 2 bases and 3 bases, with 2 bases remaining between them. Germline V gives CDR1 KGHSH, CDR2 LQKENI. CDR3: CASSPGGNTIYF. Here the CDR3 DNA reads TGTGCCAGCTCACCAGGTGGAAACACCATATATTTT.

The genes are TRBV7-2 and TRBJ2-3; D might be TRBD1 (5 bases). The CDR3 extends over 15 amino acids. Trimming cost V 5 bases and J 0 bases, with 12 bases left between them. Germline-derived CDR1 and CDR2 are SGHTA and FQGNSA. The CDR3: CASSPRAGSTDTQYF. Here the CDR3 DNA reads TGTGCCAGCAGCCCCAGGGCAGGGAGCACAGATACGCAGTATTTT.

This clone has just a few counts. The J gene is TRBJ2-7, the V gene TRBV5-4; D could derive from TRBD1 or TRBD2 (6 bases each). Deletions cut 4 bases from V and 1 base from J, with 18 bases between. Germline values: CDR1 SGHNT, CDR2 YYREEE (reference sequence). CDR3 length: 16 amino acids. In nucleotides, the CDR3 is TGTGCCAGCAGCATGGGCGGAGGGGGTCGGTCCTACGAGCAGTACTTC. Amino acids: CASSMGGGGRSYEQYF.

The V call is TRBV11-2, the J call TRBJ1-3; unclear D gene. This CDR3 has 12 amino acids. Trimming removed 6 bases from V and 2 bases from J, with 5 bases in between. The germline CDR1 and CDR2 sequences are SGHAT and FQNNGV. CDR3 bases: TGTGCCAGCAGGGCCCCTGGAAACACCATATATTTT. This translates into CASRAPGNTIYF.

This clone has only a few counts. The rearrangement joins TRBV7-6 to TRBJ2-1, with a weak D call TRBD1 (6 bases). Trimming removed 5 bases at V and 2 bases at J, with 10 bases between. Germline CDR1 SGHVS, CDR2 FNYEAQ. This CDR3 comprises 14 residues. The CDR3 reads CASSGTRAYNEQFF. CDR3 DNA sequence: TGTGCCAGCAGCGGGACAAGGGCCTACAATGAGCAGTTCTTC.

This clone was counted between two and nine times. The chain links TRBV7-9 to TRBJ2-5; D remains unclear. CDR1 and CDR2 from the germline V gene are SEHNR and FQNEAQ (reference sequence). The germline V and J ends were trimmed by 2 bases and 1 base, with 8 bases remaining between them. The CDR3 sequence is 14 residues long. In nucleotides, the CDR3 is TGTGCCAGCAGCTTATTGGGCAGCCAAGAGACCCAGTACTTC. It specifies CASSLLGSQETQYF.

The chain uses TRBV14 and TRBJ1-2; no reliable D call. The CDR3 totals 13 residues. The germline gives CDR1 SGHDN, CDR2 FVKESK. V gave up 0 bases and J gave up 7 bases, with 9 bases separating them. The CDR3 bases are TGTGCCAGCAGCCAAGAACACTGGATTGGCTACACCTTC. Translated, it gives CASSQEHWIGYTF.

The V gene is TRBV4-3, the J gene TRBJ1-4; D unclear. CDR3 length: 13 residues. Per the germline V gene, CDR1 is LGHNA and CDR2 is YSLEER. Trimming left V 0 bases short and J 5 bases short, with 4 bases between. CDR3 residues: CASSQEPNEKLFF. The CDR3 DNA reads as TGCGCCAGCAGCCAAGAACCCAATGAAAAACTGTTTTTT.

The chain has TRBV7-9 and TRBJ1-4, with D uncertain. This CDR3 is built from 13 residues. Trimming left V 11 bases short and J 4 bases short, with 14 bases between. CDR1 is SEHNR and CDR2 is FQNEAQ in the germline V gene (reference sequence). CDR3 amino acids: CAVASYLNEKLFF. The CDR3 nucleotides are TGTGCCGTTGCGTCCTACCTTAATGAAAAACTGTTTTTT.

The chain combines TRBV2 with TRBJ2-1, with a tentative D call TRBD2 (6 bases). Trimming shortened V by 7 bases and J by 3 bases, and 10 bases separated the two germline ends. The V gene's germline CDR1 is SNHLY and CDR2 FYNNEI. The CDR3 is 13 residues long. The CDR3 DNA reads TGTGCCAGCACTGGGGGGATCTACAATGAGCAGTTCTTC. Translated: CASTGGIYNEQFF.

The J gene is TRBJ2-7, the V gene TRBV6-5; no firm D call. The CDR3 contains 12 residues. Trimming pared 2 bases from V and 1 base from J, leaving 3 bases between. The germline V gene has CDR1 MNHEY and CDR2 SVGAGI. The CDR3 reads CASSYASYEQYF. Here the CDR3 DNA reads TGTGCCAGCAGTTACGCGTCCTACGAGCAGTACTTC.

This clone was counted between two and nine times. The chain's CDR3 is CASSGGQSKNIQYF. In nucleotides, the CDR3 is TGTGCCAGCAGCGGTGGACAGTCCAAAAACATTCAGTACTTC. This chain links TRBV9 with TRBJ2-4; TRBD1 is a possible D gene (6 bases). This CDR3 comprises 14 residues. Germline CDR1 and CDR2: SGDLS and YYNGEE. Trimming stripped 3 bases from V and 2 bases from J, with 9 bases between.

The rearrangement joins TRBV4-2 to TRBJ2-5; possible D gene TRBD2, 6 bases. The CDR3 totals 15 residues. CDR1 is LGHNA, CDR2 YNFKEQ, per germline. V was cut by 5 bases and J by 5 bases, with 18 bases left in between. The DNA of the CDR3 is TGTGCCAGCAGCACCACAGAAAACCGGGAGGAGACCCAGTACTTC. Residues: CASSTTENREETQYF.

The chain uses TRBV10-3 and TRBJ2-1, with TRBD2 as a possible D gene (6 bases). The length of the CDR3 is 14 residues. Germline V gene data show CDR1 as ENHRY and CDR2 as SYGVKD. V was pared by 6 bases and J by 4 bases, with 13 bases between. CDR3 residues: CAIREGELYNEQFF. DNA for the CDR3: TGTGCCATCAGGGAGGGAGAGCTGTACAATGAGCAGTTCTTC.

The chain joins TRBV7-2 to TRBJ2-3; the match to TRBD2 covers 7 bases. V lost 5 bases to trimming and J lost 3 bases; unmatched junction nucleotides: 8. The CDR3 spans 15 residues. Germline V gene lookup returns CDR1 SGHTA and CDR2 FQGNSA. CDR3 bases: TGTGCCAGCAGCCCTGGACTAGTTAGTACAGATACGCAGTATTTT. The encoded protein is CASSPGLVSTDTQYF.

The rearrangement joins TRBV4-3 to TRBJ1-5; D not resolved. The length of the CDR3 is 13 residues. Germline loops: CDR1 LGHNA, CDR2 YSLEER. Trimming took 1 base from V and 7 from J, leaving 8 bases between them. CDR3 loop: CASSQAGGQPQHF. As DNA, the CDR3 is TGCGCCAGCAGCCAAGCAGGAGGCCAGCCCCAGCATTTT.

The table lists this clone with a few counts. The chain couples TRBV7-2 to TRBJ1-4, with D uncertain. V shed 1 base and J shed 8 bases, with 5 bases lying between them. Germline V gene data show CDR1 as SGHTA and CDR2 as FQGNSA. The CDR3 covers 12 residues. The CDR3 loop reads CASSLEREKLFF. The CDR3 region has the DNA TGTGCCAGCAGCTTAGAAAGGGAAAAACTGTTTTTT.

This clone was seen only a few times. This chain links TRBV4-3 with TRBJ1-2; no clear D. The CDR3 runs 15 residues. The V end lost 1 base, the J end lost 8 bases, and 17 bases lay between the germline ends. The V gene's germline CDR1 is LGHNA and CDR2 YSLEER. In nucleotides, the CDR3 is TGCGCCAGCAGCCAAGTATCAGGTGCCCTCGAAGGCTACACCTTC. It translates to CASSQVSGALEGYTF.

The table lists this clone with a few counts. The chain employs TRBV7-3 and TRBJ1-2; TRBD1 might be the D (5 bases). V was trimmed by 3 bases and J by 3 bases, leaving 14 bases between them. CDR1 is SGHTA, CDR2 FQGTGA, per germline. CDR3 length: 15 residues. CDR3 protein: CASSFLPGSDYGYTF. Here the CDR3 DNA reads TGTGCCAGCAGCTTTCTTCCAGGGAGCGACTATGGCTACACCTTC. Looking up the rest from reference TRBV7-3 and TRBJ1-2 gives the full variable domain: GAGVSQTPSNKVTEKGKYVELRCDPISGHTALYWYRQSLGQGPEFLIYFQGTGAADDSGLPNDRFFAVRPEGSVSTLKIQRTERGDSAVYLCASSFLPGSDYGYTFGSGTRLTVV.